The T cell receptor beta chain described here comes from a study of blood T cell repertoires in COVID-19. In the study overall: PBMCs, B-cell-depleted T cells, or T cells were the source of the cDNA or gDNA that made up the material.

Profiling relied on immunoSEQ multiplex PCR, and the TCRdb table lists in-frame clones only, not all of them. The sample lists around 140,000 clones, approximately 90% occurring once. The V and J ends lost 0 bases and 9 bases respectively, with 8 bases between them. Germline CDR1 reads GTSNPN; CDR2 reads SVGIG (reference sequence). This CDR3 is 12 amino acids long. The sequence was obtained from a man aged 50 to 59 with active or convalescent COVID-19. Sequenced: peripheral blood. The rearrangement joins TRBV30 to TRBJ2-2, with D possibly TRBD2 on 5 matching bases. The CDR3 bases are TGTGCCTGGAGTGTACGGGGTAGGGAGCTGTTTTTT. It yields the protein CAWSVRGRELFF.